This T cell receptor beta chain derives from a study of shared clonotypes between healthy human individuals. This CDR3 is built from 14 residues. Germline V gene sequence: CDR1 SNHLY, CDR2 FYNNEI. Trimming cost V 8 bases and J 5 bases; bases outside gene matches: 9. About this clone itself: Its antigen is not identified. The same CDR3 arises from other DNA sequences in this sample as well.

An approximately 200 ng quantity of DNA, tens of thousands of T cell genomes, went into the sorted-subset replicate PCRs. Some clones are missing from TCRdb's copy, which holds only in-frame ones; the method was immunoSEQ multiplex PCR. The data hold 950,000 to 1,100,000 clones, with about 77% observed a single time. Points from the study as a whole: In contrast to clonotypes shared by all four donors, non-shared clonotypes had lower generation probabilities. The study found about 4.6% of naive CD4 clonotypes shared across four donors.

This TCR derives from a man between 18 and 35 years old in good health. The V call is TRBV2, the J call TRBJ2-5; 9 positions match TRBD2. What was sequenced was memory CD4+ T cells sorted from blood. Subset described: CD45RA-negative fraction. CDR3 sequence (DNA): TGTGCCAGCTCTCGCGGGGGGGCCGTGGAGACCCAGTACTTC. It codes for CASSRGGAVETQYF.